The rows below give T cell receptor beta chains drawn from one sample of a study of T cell responses to AZD1222 COVID-19 vaccine. Repertoires were generated with immunoSEQ multiplex PCR, while TCRdb's copy carries only in-frame clones and drops some. The data hold around 120,000 clones, with 75% to 90% observed a single time. This specimen consisted of peripheral blood, obtained 28 days after the second AZD1222 dose. The receptors come from an adult who received the AZD1222 COVID-19 vaccine. The CDR3 runs from the conserved cysteine through the conserved F or W. The order of the fields is V gene, D gene, clone size, J gene, CDR3 DNA, CDR3 protein. D genes are given only for firm matches. Expanded clones get a size class; other rows say once, few or many, or leave the size out.

V: TRBV15
D: TRBD2
size: NA
J: TRBJ2-7
DNA: TGTGCCACCAGCATTCGGGGGGGCCCCGAGCAGTACTTC
CDR3: CATSIRGGPEQYF

V: TRBV28
D: NA
size: NA
J: TRBJ1-4
DNA: TGTGCCAGCAGTTCCCCGGGGAGCAGGGTGGGGAAACTGTTTTTT
CDR3: CASSSPGSRVGKLFF

V: TRBV27
D: NA
size: NA
J: TRBJ2-7
DNA: TGTGCCAGCAGTCGGGCAGGGCCCTCCTACGAGCAGTACTTC
CDR3: CASSRAGPSYEQYF

V: TRBV19
D: NA
size: few
J: TRBJ2-1
DNA: TGTGCCAGTAGTATATGGACTCCTCTCTCCTACAATGAGCAGTTCTTC
CDR3: CASSIWTPLSYNEQFF

V: TRBV5-4
D: NA
size: once
J: TRBJ1-1
DNA: TGTGCCAGCAGCTTCGGGGGGCGTATAACTGAAGCTTTCTTT
CDR3: CASSFGGRITEAFF

V: TRBV19
D: TRBD1
size: NA
J: TRBJ1-1
DNA: TGTGCCAGTAGGTGGGACAGGACCACTGAAGCTTTCTTT
CDR3: CASRWDRTTEAFF

V: TRBV3-1/TRBV3-2
D: TRBD2
size: NA
J: TRBJ2-3
DNA: TGTGCCAGCAGCCAGGGACTAGCCTCCACGGCGTATTTT
CDR3: CASSQGLASTAYF

V: TRBV11-1
D: NA
size: NA
J: TRBJ1-2
DNA: TGTGCCAGCAGCTTAGGTCCCTCGGGAGGATTGCATGGCTACACCTTC
CDR3: CASSLGPSGGLHGYTF

V: TRBV27
D: NA
size: NA
J: TRBJ2-2
DNA: TGTGCCAGCAGTTTAAGCGGCCTCAGGGGCACCGGGGAGCTGTTTTTT
CDR3: CASSLSGLRGTGELFF

V: TRBV6-4
D: NA
size: NA
J: TRBJ2-7
DNA: TGTGCCAGCGGTGAGCGGGTCCCCCGTGACGAGCAGTACTTC
CDR3: CASGERVPRDEQYF

V: TRBV13
D: TRBD1
size: NA
J: TRBJ1-2
DNA: TGTGCCAGCAGCCTGGGACAGGGGAACTATGGCTACACCTTC
CDR3: CASSLGQGNYGYTF

V: TRBV5-1
D: TRBD1
size: NA
J: TRBJ2-3
DNA: TGCGCCAGCAGCCCCCGGGGCAGGGGGCAAAGAGATACGCAGTATTTT
CDR3: CASSPRGRGQRDTQYF

V: TRBV21-1
D: NA
size: NA
J: TRBJ1-6
DNA: TGTGCCAGCAGCATGGTCAGGGTTACTTCACCCCTCCACTTT
CDR3: CASSMVRVTSPLHF

V: TRBV10-2
D: TRBD2
size: NA
J: TRBJ2-7
DNA: TGCGCCAGCAGGACTAGCGGGTACTACGAGCAGTACTTC
CDR3: CASRTSGYYEQYF

V: TRBV28
D: TRBD2
size: NA
J: TRBJ2-7
DNA: TGTGCCAGCACGTTAGCGGGATCCTACGAGCAGTACTTC
CDR3: CASTLAGSYEQYF

V: TRBV10-1
D: TRBD2
size: NA
J: TRBJ2-1
DNA: TGCGCCAGCAGTGCCCTAGCGGGAGTCTACAATGAGCAGTTCTTC
CDR3: CASSALAGVYNEQFF

V: TRBV5-4
D: NA
size: few
J: TRBJ2-3
DNA: TGTGCCAGCAGCGTACAAGATACGCAGTATTTT
CDR3: CASSVQDTQYF

V: TRBV12-3/TRBV12-4
D: NA
size: NA
J: TRBJ1-2
DNA: TGTGCCAGCAGTTTAAGCTATGGCTACACCTTC
CDR3: CASSLSYGYTF

V: TRBV18
D: NA
size: NA
J: TRBJ1-4
DNA: TGTGCCAGCTCACCCCCAGGGACGGGAAAACTGTTTTTT
CDR3: CASSPPGTGKLFF

V: TRBV3-1/TRBV3-2
D: NA
size: once
J: TRBJ1-4
DNA: TGTGCCAGCAGCCAAGCGGGGGCTCTGAATGAAAAACTGTTTTTT
CDR3: CASSQAGALNEKLFF

V: TRBV11-3
D: NA
size: NA
J: TRBJ2-5
DNA: TGTGCCAGCAGCCCCGGACTCGTACAAGAGACCCAGTACTTC
CDR3: CASSPGLVQETQYF

V: TRBV5-4
D: NA
size: NA
J: TRBJ1-1
DNA: TGTGCCCAAGCGAGGGGACTGAACACTGAAGCTTTCTTT
CDR3: CAQARGLNTEAFF

V: TRBV27
D: NA
size: NA
J: TRBJ1-1
DNA: TGTGCCAGCAGTTTAGTTGGGGGCCGCACTGAAGCTTTCTTT
CDR3: CASSLVGGRTEAFF

V: TRBV5-6
D: NA
size: once
J: TRBJ2-3
DNA: TGTGCCAGCAGCCCGGGACCCACAGATACGCAGTATTTT
CDR3: CASSPGPTDTQYF

V: TRBV2
D: TRBD1
size: NA
J: TRBJ1-1
DNA: TGTGCCAGCAGCCAAGGACAGGGTTCTGTAGCTTTCTTT
CDR3: CASSQGQGSVAFF

V: TRBV6-1
D: NA
size: NA
J: TRBJ2-7
DNA: TGTGCCAGCAGTGAGTCTGCGCACGTCGAGCAGTACTTC
CDR3: CASSESAHVEQYF

V: TRBV5-8
D: NA
size: NA
J: TRBJ2-1
DNA: TGTGCCAGCAGCTTTGGAGCGTGGAATGAGCAGTTCTTC
CDR3: CASSFGAWNEQFF

V: TRBV3-1/TRBV3-2
D: NA
size: NA
J: TRBJ2-5
DNA: TGTGCCAGCAGCCAAGGCGGCAGGGCTACCCAGTACTTC
CDR3: CASSQGGRATQYF

V: TRBV20-1
D: NA
size: NA
J: TRBJ1-4
DNA: TGCAGTGCTAGATATGAAAAACTGTTTTTT
CDR3: CSARYEKLFF

V: TRBV5-4
D: TRBD1
size: NA
J: TRBJ1-2
DNA: TGTGCCAGCAGCCTGGGACAGGCAGACTATGGCTACACCTTC
CDR3: CASSLGQADYGYTF

V: TRBV9
D: TRBD2
size: NA
J: TRBJ2-5
DNA: TGTGCCAGCAGCAGGGGGACTAGCGGGCAAGAGACCCAGTACTTC
CDR3: CASSRGTSGQETQYF

V: TRBV19
D: NA
size: NA
J: TRBJ2-7
DNA: TGTGCCAGTAGTCCACCACCCCCGGCAGGGAGCTACGAGCAGTACTTC
CDR3: CASSPPPPAGSYEQYF

V: TRBV12-5
D: TRBD1
size: NA
J: TRBJ2-7
DNA: TGTGCTAGTGGCCAAGGGGGCCAGGGGAAAGGCGAGCAGTACTTC
CDR3: CASGQGGQGKGEQYF

V: TRBV21-1
D: NA
size: NA
J: TRBJ1-3
DNA: TGTGCCAGCAGCAAAGCGACCCCGGGGTTGGGAAACACCATATATTTT
CDR3: CASSKATPGLGNTIYF

V: TRBV7-3
D: NA
size: NA
J: TRBJ1-5
DNA: TGTGCCAGCAGCTTAACCGGTGATCAGCCCCAGCATTTT
CDR3: CASSLTGDQPQHF

V: TRBV29-1
D: NA
size: NA
J: TRBJ2-6
DNA: TGCAGCGTTCCCGACTTTACCTTTTTCAGCTCTGGGGCCAACGTCCTGACTTTC
CDR3: CSVPDFTFFSSGANVLTF

V: TRBV2
D: NA
size: once
J: TRBJ1-1
DNA: TGTGCCAGCACCCGAGTGACCCCGATGGGAGCTTTCTTT
CDR3: CASTRVTPMGAFF